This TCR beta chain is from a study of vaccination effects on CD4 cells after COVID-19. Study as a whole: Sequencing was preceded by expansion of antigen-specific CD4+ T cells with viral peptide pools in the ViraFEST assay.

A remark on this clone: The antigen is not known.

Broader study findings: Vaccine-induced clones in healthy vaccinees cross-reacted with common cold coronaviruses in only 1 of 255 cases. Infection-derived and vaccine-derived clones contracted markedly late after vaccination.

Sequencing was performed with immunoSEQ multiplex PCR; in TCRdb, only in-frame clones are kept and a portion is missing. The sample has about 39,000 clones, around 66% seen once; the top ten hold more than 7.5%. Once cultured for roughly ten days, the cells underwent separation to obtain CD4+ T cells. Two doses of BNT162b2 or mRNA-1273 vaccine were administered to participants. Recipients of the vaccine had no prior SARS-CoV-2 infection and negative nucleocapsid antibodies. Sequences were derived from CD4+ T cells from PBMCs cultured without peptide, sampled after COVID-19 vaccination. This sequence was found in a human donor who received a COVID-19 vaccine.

The CDR3 DNA sequence: TGTGCCAGCAGCCCCGCAGGGGGGGGTCAGCCCCAGCATTTT. Translated: CASSPAGGGQPQHF. The chain carries TRBV6-2 or TRBV6-3 and TRBJ1-5, with 7 bases that match TRBD1. The CDR3 is 14 residues long. The V gene end was trimmed by 6 bases and the J gene end by 6 bases; junction bases not matched to a gene: 8. Germline CDR1 is MNHEY and CDR2 is SVGEGT.